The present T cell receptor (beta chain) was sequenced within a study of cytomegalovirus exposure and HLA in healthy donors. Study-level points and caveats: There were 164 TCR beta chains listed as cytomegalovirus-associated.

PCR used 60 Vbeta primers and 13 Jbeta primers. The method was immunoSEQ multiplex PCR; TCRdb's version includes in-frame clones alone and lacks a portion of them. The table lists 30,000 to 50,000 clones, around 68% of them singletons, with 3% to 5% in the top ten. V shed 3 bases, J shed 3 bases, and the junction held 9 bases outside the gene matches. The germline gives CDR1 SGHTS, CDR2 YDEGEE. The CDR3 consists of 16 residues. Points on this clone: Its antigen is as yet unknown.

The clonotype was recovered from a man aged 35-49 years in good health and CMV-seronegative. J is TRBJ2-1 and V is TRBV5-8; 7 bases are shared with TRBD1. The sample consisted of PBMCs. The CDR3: CASSSFRDRGYNEQFF. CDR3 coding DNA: TGTGCCAGCAGCTCCTTTAGGGACAGAGGCTACAATGAGCAGTTCTTC. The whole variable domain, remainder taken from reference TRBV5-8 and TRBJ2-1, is EAGVTQSPTHLIKTRGQQATLRCSPISGHTSVYWYQQALGLGLQFLLWYDEGEERNRGNFPPRFSGRQFPNYSSELNVNALELEDSALYLCASSSFRDRGYNEQFFGPGTRLTVL.